The subject of this entry is one T cell receptor (beta chain). Its antigen is currently not known. The sample holds no much larger clone one base away, and base qualities are not on file. This entry belongs to a study of cytomegalovirus exposure and HLA in healthy donors (dated 2017 in TCRdb). Background on the whole study: According to a later analysis, one platform produced both the 120 validation repertoires and the roughly 640 repertoires of the first cohort. A separate validation cohort of 100 to 150 different subjects was used in addition to the roughly 670-subject first cohort. The study aimed to test whether signatures of past pathogen exposure could be identified by cataloging public T cell receptors. The study combined high-throughput TCR immunosequencing, statistical association of individual TCRs with disease status, and machine learning to predict cytomegalovirus infection status. The study at large found these results: It was suggested by the authors that the approach could potentially be generalized to other disease states and immunological phenotypes. The classifier was reported to diagnose cytomegalovirus status with high specificity and sensitivity in both the original and validation cohorts. Of the cluster scores, 90% to 95% were above 0 in a later analysis, which found that TCRs clustered in the first cohort also tended to co-occur in the approximately 110 validation repertoires. The study gave a list of some 150 TCR beta chains associated with cytomegalovirus. Across donors, most TCR sequences were observed very rarely, whereas some public TCRs were present in many individuals. The validation cohort had no HLA typing available for a later analysis, so co-occurrence within that cohort was assessed over all 120 or so repertoires. In vitro tests confirmed that a few of the cytomegalovirus-associated TCR beta chains recognize cytomegalovirus antigens.

Separate from the roughly 660-subject first cohort, the validation cohort of roughly 110 subjects was the group to which the donors belonged. In the germline V gene, CDR1 corresponds to MGHRA and CDR2 to YSYEKL. CDR3 length: 15 amino acids, cysteine to phenylalanine. Only the CDR3 DNA is retained, 45 bases long and in frame from the first base. Between the V and J ends, shortened by 0 bases and 5 bases respectively, the junction contains 11 bases. Libraries were built with the immunoSEQ multiplex PCR assay. Per the original workflow: To diagnose cytomegalovirus status from the catalog of TCR beta chain sequences, a statistical classification framework was built. TCRdb limited this immuneACCESS table to in-frame rearrangements with V and J called. A share of clones is missing; checked studies link under half to unresolved V genes, and the rest is unexplained. For V, J and clone size, that table is used; D and trimming come from the DNA. This sample holds around 240,000 clones; 85% to 90% were observed only once. 0.37% of the sample comes from the top ten.

Here the chain combines TRBV4-1 and TRBJ1-3, with TRBD1 tentatively as D gene (6 bases match). The sequence was collected from a woman younger than 35 in good health and CMV-seronegative. Sequenced input: PBMCs. Here is the DNA: TGCGCCAGCAGCCAAGAAGGGGGGGTGAGAAACACCATATATTTT. The translation is CASSQEGGVRNTIYF.